These 15 T cell receptor beta chains originate from one sample sequenced in a study of siplizumab effects on memory and regulatory T cells. Here immunoSEQ multiplex PCR was the method, and the copy in TCRdb shows in-frame clones only, minus some. The sample yields 100,000 or so clones, 92% seen once. Specimen: CD4+ T cells sorted from blood. The receptors originated from a human donor in good health.

This chain uses TRBV5-8 with TRBJ1-5; D call uncertain. The CDR3 contains 14 residues. From germline, CDR1 is SGHTS and CDR2 YDEGEE. V lost 7 bases and J lost 4, with 15 bases in between. The CDR3 reads CASLIADGNQPQHF. DNA for the CDR3: TGTGCCAGCCTTATCGCGGACGGAAATCAGCCCCAGCATTTT. Full variable domain (missing parts from reference TRBV5-8 and TRBJ1-5): EAGVTQSPTHLIKTRGQQATLRCSPISGHTSVYWYQQALGLGLQFLLWYDEGEERNRGNFPPRFSGRQFPNYSSELNVNALELEDSALYLCASLIADGNQPQHFGDGTRLSIL.

J is TRBJ1-1 and V is TRBV15, with 8 bases that match TRBD1. This CDR3 region has 14 residues. V was clipped by 0 bases and J by 11 bases; unmatched bases: 8. Germline CDR1 and CDR2: LNHNV and YYDKDF (reference sequence). This chain's CDR3 is CATSRDRTGKRAFF. As DNA, the CDR3 is TGTGCCACCAGCAGAGATCGGACAGGGAAACGGGCTTTCTTT.

This chain connects TRBV9 to TRBJ1-2; maybe TRBD1 (5 bases). Per germline, CDR1 SGDLS and CDR2 YYNGEE. The germline V and J ends were trimmed by 3 bases and 5 bases, with 23 bases remaining between them. The CDR3 has 17 amino acids. DNA of the CDR3: TGTGCCAGCAGCGGGAGGGGCGTGTCTGGGTATGGGTATGGCTACACCTTC. Encoded protein: CASSGRGVSGYGYGYTF.

Only a few counts were recorded for this clone. V is TRBV7-3 and J is TRBJ2-3; TRBD1 agrees at 7 bases. CDR3 size: 15 residues. V trimming: 4 bases; J trimming: 0 bases; junction bases outside the gene matches: 4. Looked up from germline, CDR1 is SGHTA and CDR2 is FQGTGA. CDR3 coding DNA: TGTGCCAGCAGCTCACCAGGGGGAAGCACAGATACGCAGTATTTT. Translating it yields CASSSPGGSTDTQYF.

The J gene is TRBJ2-1, the V gene TRBV18; the match to TRBD2 covers 7 bases. CDR1 and CDR2 from the germline V gene are KGHSH and LQKENI. V was clipped by 2 bases and J by 5 bases; unmatched bases: 6. The CDR3 spans 15 residues. This CDR3 is CASSPSSGIHNEQFF. The CDR3 DNA sequence: TGTGCCAGCTCACCATCCAGCGGGATCCACAATGAGCAGTTCTTC. Using reference TRBV18 and TRBJ2-1 for the parts outside the CDR3, the full variable domain is NAGVMQNPRHLVRRRGQEARLRCSPMKGHSHVYWYRQLPEEGLKFMVYLQKENIIDESGMPKERFSAEFPKEGPSILRIQQVVRGDSAAYFCASSPSSGIHNEQFFGPGTRLTVL.

The rearrangement joins TRBV19 to TRBJ2-7; a weak D match, TRBD2 (6 bases). The V and J ends lost 3 bases and 5 bases respectively, with 14 bases between them. This CDR3 has 14 residues. Germline CDR1 and CDR2: LNHDA and SQIVND (reference sequence). Here the CDR3 DNA reads TGTGCCAGTAGTATTCGGGGGTTTATGGACGAGCAGTACTTC. Protein: CASSIRGFMDEQYF.

The DNA of the CDR3 is TGTGCCAGCAGATTCGGGGGTTTTTCATACAATGAGCAGTTCTTC. Its protein product is CASRFGGFSYNEQFF. The genes are TRBV25-1 and TRBJ2-1, with D possibly TRBD2 on 6 matching bases. Germline lookup yields CDR1 MGHDK and CDR2 SYGVNS. V was pared by 6 bases and J by 4 bases, with 16 bases between. The CDR3 is made up of 15 amino acids.

The genes are TRBV15 and TRBJ1-1; 8 positions match TRBD1. Losses at the gene ends were 0 bases for V and 4 bases for J; bases not matched to a gene: 7. The germline V gene encodes CDR1 LNHNV and CDR2 YYDKDF (reference sequence). This CDR3 comprises 16 residues. The CDR3 here is CATSRDWAGTGTEAFF. The CDR3 DNA reads TGTGCCACCAGCAGAGATTGGGCCGGGACAGGCACTGAAGCTTTCTTT.

The V call is TRBV28, the J call TRBJ1-4; 8 positions agree with TRBD1. J was trimmed by 5 bases and V by 2 bases; bases with no gene match: 4. The CDR3 runs to 15 residues. Germline values: CDR1 MDHEN, CDR2 SYDVKM. CDR3 protein: CASSLTGGTNEKLFF. CDR3 DNA sequence: TGTGCCAGCAGTTTAACAGGGGGGACGAATGAAAAACTGTTTTTT. Variable domain in full (rest from reference TRBV28 and TRBJ1-4): DVKVTQSSRYLVKRTGEKVFLECVQDMDHENMFWYRQDPGLGLRLIYFSYDVKMKEKGDIPEGYSVSREKKERFSLILESASTNQTSMYLCASSLTGGTNEKLFFGSGTQLSVL.

This sequence joins TRBV19 and TRBJ2-4, with a possible D match to TRBD1 (5 bases). This CDR3 contains 15 residues. Germline V gives CDR1 LNHDA, CDR2 SQIVND (reference sequence). V lost 5 bases, J lost 6 bases, and 17 bases lay in between. The CDR3 sequence: CASSLPGRGGNIQYF. The DNA of the CDR3 is TGTGCCAGTAGTCTCCCGGGTAGGGGCGGAAACATTCAGTACTTC.

The chain uses TRBV4-1 and TRBJ2-1; D may be TRBD2 (5 bases). V gave up 0 bases and J gave up 7 bases, with 7 bases separating them. The CDR3 contains 13 residues. Germline CDR1 MGHRA, CDR2 YSYEKL. The CDR3 loop reads CASSQEWTNEQFF. The CDR3 DNA reads as TGCGCCAGCAGCCAAGAATGGACTAATGAGCAGTTCTTC.

The V and J genes are TRBV7-3 and TRBJ2-1; D perhaps matches TRBD2 (6 bases). Trimming took 5 bases from V and 7 from J, leaving 15 bases between them. Per the germline V gene, CDR1 is SGHTA and CDR2 is FQGTGA. The CDR3 consists of 14 residues. CDR3 residues: CASSPRAGWNEQFF. The CDR3, as DNA: TGTGCCAGCAGCCCACGGGCGGGGTGGAATGAGCAGTTCTTC.

The gene calls are TRBV27 and TRBJ2-6; tentatively, D is TRBD1 (6 bases). Germline CDR1 is MNHEY and CDR2 is SMNVEV (reference sequence). The CDR3 contains 20 residues. V was pared by 4 bases and J by 0 bases, with 22 bases between. CDR3 in DNA: TGTGCCAGCAGTTCAACCCCCTTAGGCAGGGGCGCCTCTGGGGCCAACGTCCTGACTTTC. The encoded protein is CASSSTPLGRGASGANVLTF.

This clone appeared a single time. The rearrangement joins TRBV7-2 to TRBJ1-3; the D gene is possibly TRBD1 (5 bases). Germline V CDR1 and CDR2: SGHTA, FQGNSA. V lost 6 bases and J 4 bases, leaving 22 bases between the germline ends. The CDR3 is 17 amino acids. CDR3 amino acids: CASRSGGSRGSGNTIYF. Here the CDR3 DNA reads TGTGCCAGCAGGAGCGGGGGGTCCCGCGGATCCGGAAACACCATATATTTT.

This chain links TRBV21-1 with TRBJ1-4. TRBV21-1 is flagged as a pseudogene. The CDR3 loop spans 17 amino acids. The CDR3 DNA reads as TGTGCCAGCAGCAAAGATAGGGTTGGTATCCGGGGGAAGGAACTGTTTTTT. It encodes CASSKDRVGIRGKELFF.